This T cell receptor (beta chain) was retrieved from a study of blood T cell repertoires in COVID-19. Study background: Whether acute or convalescent, the COVID-19 samples came from the United States, Italy and Spain. PBMCs, B-cell-depleted T cells, or T cells provided the cDNA or gDNA that made up the material.

Per the authors' pipeline: Nucleated cell number was recorded as an estimate derived from reference gene primer amplification. Clones were read by immunoSEQ multiplex PCR, and TCRdb kept only the in-frame ones, dropping some. The D gene and trimming were derived from the DNA, and the V and J assignments and clone size from that table. The profile shows fewer than 85,000 clones, approximately 90% of them singletons. Germline V gives CDR1 SGHAT, CDR2 FQNNGV. V shed 2 bases and J shed 2 bases, with 18 bases lying between them. This CDR3 comprises 17 residues. Sequenced input: peripheral blood. The J gene is TRBJ1-1, the V gene TRBV11-2, with D perhaps matching TRBD1 (6 bases). The clonotype comes from a human donor in a cohort sampled during active COVID-19. As DNA, the CDR3 is TGTGCCAGCAGCTTAAAAGCTTCAGACAGGAGAAACACTGAAGCTTTCTTT. This sequence encodes CASSLKASDRRNTEAFF.